The rows below give T cell receptor beta chains drawn from one sample of a study of Graves' ophthalmopathy and Graves' hyperthyroidism. TCRdb processed the multiplex PCR reads anew with MiXCR; each CDR3 protein has one entry. The sample has 170,000 or so distinct CDR3 sequences, 30% to 45% seen once. Sequencing was carried out using peripheral blood. The receptors here all came from a woman in her 40s with Graves' ophthalmopathy. Each CDR3 is given with its conserved first and last residue. Fields, in order: J gene, V gene, D gene, CDR3 protein. A D gene is named only where the DNA matches it firmly.

j_call: TRBJ1-1; v_call: TRBV11-2; d_call: NA; cdr3_aa: CASSPGLDTEAFF
j_call: TRBJ1-2; v_call: TRBV6-5; d_call: NA; cdr3_aa: CASRKLGISNGYTF
j_call: TRBJ1-2; v_call: TRBV6-2/TRBV6-3; d_call: NA; cdr3_aa: CASSAQDGLRRLGYTF
j_call: TRBJ1-1; v_call: TRBV6-4; d_call: TRBD1; cdr3_aa: CASRGDSMNTEAFF
j_call: TRBJ2-7; v_call: TRBV27; d_call: TRBD2; cdr3_aa: CASSPSGGLSSYEQYF
j_call: TRBJ1-1; v_call: TRBV6-5; d_call: NA; cdr3_aa: CASSYPGPPGGTEAFF
j_call: TRBJ2-5; v_call: TRBV12-3/TRBV12-4; d_call: NA; cdr3_aa: CASSAQQGPQETQYF
j_call: TRBJ2-2; v_call: TRBV12-3/TRBV12-4; d_call: TRBD2; cdr3_aa: CASTYSGRARRLAGELFF
j_call: TRBJ1-5; v_call: TRBV7-2; d_call: NA; cdr3_aa: CASSLAPGNGGNQPQHF
j_call: TRBJ1-5; v_call: TRBV2; d_call: NA; cdr3_aa: CASSARQLLPSNQPQHF
j_call: TRBJ1-6; v_call: TRBV28; d_call: NA; cdr3_aa: CASTEGPSPLHF
j_call: TRBJ2-4; v_call: TRBV12-3/TRBV12-4; d_call: TRBD1; cdr3_aa: CASSLDPGTGFDIQYF